Following are 15 T cell receptor beta chains from one sample sequenced in a study of T-cell reconstitution after alpha-beta-depleted transplantation in children. Preparing the TCRbeta library involved the use of unique molecular identifiers. TCRdb processed the PCR reads anew with MiXCR; each CDR3 protein has one entry. The sample records about 500,000 distinct CDR3 sequences, 32% being singletons. The source material was PBMCs from the stem cell graft donor, sampled from the stem cell graft. Receptors originate from a human donor who donated a stem cell graft to a child with aplastic anemia.

This clonotype was recorded a few times. The CDR3 DNA reads TGCGCCAGCAGCTTGTTGGAGGGCGTCCCAGATACGCAGTATTTT. Translating it yields CASSLLEGVPDTQYF. This chain joins TRBV5-1 and TRBJ2-3; weak D call: TRBD2 (6 bases). Germline CDR1 SGHRS, CDR2 YFSETQ. V gave up 1 base and J gave up 4 bases, with 13 bases separating them. This CDR3 contains 15 residues.

This clonotype is a singleton in its sample. The CDR3: CASSRKDTSLETQYF. As DNA, the CDR3 is TGTGCCAGCAGCAGAAAGGACACGTCATTGGAGACCCAGTACTTC. The chain has TRBV9 and TRBJ2-5; D may be TRBD1 (5 bases). This CDR3 comprises 15 residues. Germline CDR1 SGDLS, CDR2 YYNGEE. The V and J ends lost 4 bases and 5 bases respectively, with 18 bases between them.

This clonotype turned up a few times. This chain joins TRBV30 and TRBJ1-1; D is perhaps TRBD1 (5 bases). Trimming took off 1 base at V and 5 bases at J, with 14 bases between the two ends. The length of the CDR3 is 14 residues. Looked up from germline, CDR1 is GTSNPN and CDR2 is SVGIG (reference sequence). The CDR3 nucleotides are TGTGCCTGGAGTGGAAGGATGGGGGTAACTGAAGCTTTCTTT. Its translation is CAWSGRMGVTEAFF.

This clonotype was recorded a few times. The chain links TRBV7-2 to TRBJ2-2; the D gene is possibly TRBD2 (5 bases). V gave up 6 bases and J gave up 4 bases, with 15 bases separating them. This CDR3 region has 15 residues. Germline V gene lookup returns CDR1 SGHTA and CDR2 FQGNSA. In nucleotides, the CDR3 is TGTGCCAGCAGATGGGTAGGGAGCGGCACCGGGGAGCTGTTTTTT. Its translation: CASRWVGSGTGELFF.

This clonotype was picked up a small number of times. This chain links TRBV6-2 or TRBV6-3 with TRBJ2-7; D uncertain. The V gene lost 7 bases and the J gene lost 3 bases, with 16 bases spanning the gap. CDR3 length: 14 amino acids. Germline-derived CDR1 and CDR2 are MNHEY and SVGEGT. The CDR3 region has the DNA TGTGCCAGCACGGACGGGCAATTTATCTACGAGCAGTACTTC. It yields the protein CASTDGQFIYEQYF.

The DNA of the CDR3 is TGTGCCAGCAGCTTAGGCGGGGCTCAGAACTCTAACTATGGCTACACCTTC. Amino acid sequence: CASSLGGAQNSNYGYTF. V usage is TRBV7-2 and J usage is TRBJ1-2; D possibly corresponds to TRBD1 (5 bases). Germline V gives CDR1 SGHTA, CDR2 FQGNSA. V was shortened by 1 base and J by 0 bases, with 15 bases between the two germline ends. CDR3 length: 17 residues.

This chain connects TRBV6-5 to TRBJ2-2; 11 nucleotides align to TRBD2. V gave up 6 bases and J gave up 5 bases; unmatched junction bases: 11. The length of the CDR3 is 17 residues. In germline, CDR1 is MNHEY, CDR2 SVGAGI. This CDR3 is CASRLLAGEVKTGELFF. The CDR3 DNA reads as TGTGCCAGCAGGTTACTAGCGGGAGAGGTAAAGACCGGGGAGCTGTTTTTT.

This clonotype was counted between two and nine times. The chain couples TRBV7-2 to TRBJ1-5; 7 bases are shared with TRBD1. V lost 5 bases, J lost 7 bases, and 11 bases stayed unmatched. The CDR3 length is 15 residues. Germline CDR1 is SGHTA and CDR2 is FQGNSA. The CDR3, as DNA: TGTGCCAGCAGCCAGGGGGTCATCTCGGGGCAGCCCCAGCATTTT. It yields the protein CASSQGVISGQPQHF.

This clonotype turned up a few times. J is TRBJ1-6 and V is TRBV12-3 or TRBV12-4, with TRBD1 matching over 7 bases. The CDR3 totals 17 residues. The V and J ends lost 5 bases and 10 bases, in that order; junction bases with no gene match: 17. The CDR3 DNA reads TGTGCCAGCAGTGACAGGACCAACAGGGGTATTAGGTCACCCCTCCACTTT. Its translation: CASSDRTNRGIRSPLHF.

This clonotype was observed a handful of times. The chain employs TRBV30 and TRBJ2-5, with D uncertain. The CDR3 runs 15 residues. Germline CDR1 GTSNPN, CDR2 SVGIG (reference sequence). Trimming cost V 0 bases and J 0 bases, with 11 bases left between them. CDR3 in DNA: TGTGCCTGGAGTGTATGGTCCGGGTACCAAGAGACCCAGTACTTC. It specifies CAWSVWSGYQETQYF.

This clonotype has a handful of counts. This chain connects TRBV19 to TRBJ2-7; D gene ambiguous. Germline V gene sequence: CDR1 LNHDA, CDR2 SQIVND (reference sequence). CDR3 length: 14 amino acids. Trimming took 5 bases from V and 2 from J, leaving 13 bases between them. The CDR3 sequence is CASSSSARPYEQYV. CDR3 DNA sequence: TGTGCCAGTAGTTCCTCAGCGAGACCCTACGAGCAGTACGTC.

This clonotype appeared a few times. The J gene is TRBJ1-1, the V gene TRBV6-5; the D is unclear. Germline V gives CDR1 MNHEY, CDR2 SVGAGI. The V end was cut by 6 bases, the J end by 4 bases, with 9 bases between. The CDR3 is 12 amino acids. The CDR3 is CASRRDLTEAFF. CDR3 in DNA: TGTGCCAGCAGGAGGGATCTCACTGAAGCTTTCTTT.

The rearrangement joins TRBV7-2 to TRBJ2-5, with D unresolved. The germline V and J ends were trimmed by 4 bases and 5 bases, with 8 bases remaining between them. The CDR3 length is 12 residues. Germline V gene data show CDR1 as SGHTA and CDR2 as FQGNSA. CDR3 region: CASSSPVETQYF. DNA of the CDR3: TGTGCCAGCAGCTCCCCGGTCGAGACCCAGTACTTC. The variable domain in full, completed from reference TRBV7-2 and TRBJ2-5, reads GAGVSQSPSNKVTEKGKDVELRCDPISGHTALYWYRQSLGQGLEFLIYFQGNSAPDKSGLPSDRFSAERTGGSVSTLTIQRTQQEDSAVYLCASSSPVETQYFGPGTRLLVL.

The rearrangement uses TRBV11-2 and TRBJ2-2, with D possibly matching TRBD2 (5 bases). This CDR3 region has 15 residues. Trimming took 3 bases from V and 0 from J, leaving 8 bases between them. Germline V gene lookup returns CDR1 SGHAT and CDR2 FQNNGV. As DNA, the CDR3 is TGTGCCAGCAGCTTGGAGGCCACGAACACCGGGGAGCTGTTTTTT. Its translation is CASSLEATNTGELFF. Full variable domain (rest looked up from reference TRBV11-2 and TRBJ2-2): EAGVAQSPRYKIIEKRQSVAFWCNPISGHATLYWYQQILGQGPKLLIQFQNNGVVDDSQLPKDRFSAERLKGVDSTLKIQPAKLEDSAVYLCASSLEATNTGELFFGEGSRLTVL.

This clonotype was seen a few times. This rearrangement joins TRBV6-5 to TRBJ1-1; possible D gene TRBD1, 6 bases. V was pared by 2 bases and J by 9 bases, with 10 bases between. The CDR3 spans 12 residues. The V gene's germline CDR1 is MNHEY and CDR2 SVGAGI. The CDR3 coding sequence is TGTGCCAGCAGTTACGCCACAGGGAAAGCTTTCTTT. Its protein product is CASSYATGKAFF.